Presented here are 18 T cell receptor beta chains from one specimen sequenced in a study of T-cell memory formation after mild COVID-19. TCRdb itself ran the 5' RACE reads through MiXCR, one entry per CDR3 protein. The top ten clones hold around 3.3% of a sample with roughly 220,000 distinct CDR3 sequences, around 8.8% of them seen once. The material sequenced was PBMCs or a T cell subset sorted from them (not recorded which). All receptors come from a man in his late teens or twenties who had mild COVID-19 (a few samples of this study predate the infection). Cell type and time point are not known.

The CDR3 sequence is CASSLSTDNTEAFF. CDR3 nucleotide sequence: TGTGCCAGCAGCCTATCGACAGATAACACTGAAGCTTTCTTT. The V gene is TRBV5-4, the J gene TRBJ1-1; D possibly corresponds to TRBD1 (5 bases). The CDR3 runs 14 residues. Per germline, CDR1 SGHNT and CDR2 YYREEE (reference sequence). The V end lost 4 bases, the J end lost 2 bases, and 12 bases lay between the germline ends.

This clonotype was observed a few times. V gene TRBV6-5 combines with J gene TRBJ1-2; D ambiguous. This CDR3 is 15 amino acids long. Germline V lookup: CDR1 MNHEY, CDR2 SVGAGI. Trimming removed 0 bases from V and 6 bases from J, with 14 bases in between. The CDR3 bases are TGTGCCAGCAGTTACTCGATGAGGAGGTCGAATGGCTACACCTTC. Protein sequence: CASSYSMRRSNGYTF.

The V gene is TRBV6-4, the J gene TRBJ2-2; D perhaps matches TRBD1 (6 bases). V was trimmed by 7 bases and J by 4 bases, leaving 10 bases between them. The CDR3 is 13 residues long. Germline lookup yields CDR1 MRHNA and CDR2 SNTAGT. DNA of the CDR3: TGTGCCAGCAAACAGGGCGGCACCGGGGAGCTGTTTTTT. It encodes CASKQGGTGELFF.

This clonotype was counted a few times. The chain combines TRBV7-2 with TRBJ2-2; 8 bases agree with TRBD2. The CDR3 has 16 residues. The junction had 6 bases not matched to a gene; V was cut back by 5 bases and J by 1 base. Germline V gene sequence: CDR1 SGHTA, CDR2 FQGNSA. CDR3 sequence: CASSARGGLNTGELFF. CDR3 DNA sequence: TGTGCCAGCAGCGCCCGCGGGGGGTTGAACACCGGGGAGCTGTTTTTT.

Only a few counts were recorded for this clonotype. This sequence joins TRBV19 and TRBJ1-2; no clear D gene. The V end was cut by 4 bases, the J end by 8 bases, with 11 bases between. The CDR3 loop spans 12 amino acids. Germline-derived CDR1 and CDR2 are LNHDA and SQIVND (reference sequence). The CDR3 sequence is CASSSLREGYTF. The CDR3 coding sequence is TGTGCCAGTAGTAGCCTGAGGGAGGGCTACACCTTC.

Ten or more counts support this clonotype. V is TRBV9 and J is TRBJ2-3; D gene ambiguous. The CDR3 is 12 amino acids. CDR1 is SGDLS, CDR2 YYNGEE, per germline. V lost 0 bases, J lost 4 bases, and 3 bases lay in between. As DNA, the CDR3 is TGTGCCAGCAGCGTAGACGCAGATACGCAGTATTTT. Encoded protein: CASSVDADTQYF.

The CDR3 loop reads CSARPLADTGELFF. The CDR3 bases are TGCAGTGCTAGACCGCTAGCGGACACCGGGGAGCTGTTTTTT. The chain carries TRBV20-1 and TRBJ2-2; TRBD2 aligns across 7 bases. Trimming at V came to 2 bases and at J to 3 bases, leaving 3 bases not matched to a gene. Germline CDR1 reads DFQATT; CDR2 reads SNEGSKA (reference sequence). CDR3 length equals 14 residues.

This clonotype has just a few counts. The chain is built from TRBV5-6 and TRBJ2-1, with 12 bases that match TRBD2. V lost 3 bases to trimming and J lost 10 bases; unmatched junction nucleotides: 8. The CDR3 runs to 15 residues. In germline, CDR1 is SGHDT, CDR2 YYEEEE. The CDR3 here is CASSSPSGGAEEQFF. CDR3 in DNA: TGTGCCAGCAGCTCTCCTAGCGGGGGGGCCGAGGAGCAGTTCTTC. Complete variable domain (other parts from reference TRBV5-6 and TRBJ2-1): DAGVTQSPTHLIKTRGQQVTLRCSPKSGHDTVSWYQQALGQGPQFIFQYYEEEERQRGNFPDRFSGHQFPNYSSELNVNALLLGDSALYLCASSSPSGGAEEQFFGPGTRLTVL.

This clonotype was observed a few times. This chain links TRBV5-1 with TRBJ2-1, with 12 bases that match TRBD2. This CDR3 has 16 amino acids. Germline CDR1 is SGHRS and CDR2 is YFSETQ. V lost 4 bases and J lost 7; bases outside the gene matches: 9. The CDR3 coding sequence is TGCGCCAGCAGCGTGGAACTAGCGGGGGGTGTAAATGAGCAGTTCTTC. Translated, it gives CASSVELAGGVNEQFF.

The gene calls are TRBV7-3 and TRBJ1-1; no clear D. The CDR3 contains 13 residues. The germline V and J ends were trimmed by 3 bases and 4 bases, with 9 bases remaining between them. Germline V gene lookup returns CDR1 SGHTA and CDR2 FQGTGA. CDR3 nucleotide sequence: TGTGCCAGCAGCTTCACGGAAGGCACTGAAGCTTTCTTT. Protein sequence: CASSFTEGTEAFF.

This clonotype was detected only a few times. The V gene is TRBV4-3, the J gene TRBJ2-7; D may be TRBD2 (6 bases). The CDR3 sequence is 14 residues long. Looked up from germline, CDR1 is LGHNA and CDR2 is YSLEER. Trimming removed 3 bases at V and 3 bases at J, with 12 bases between. CDR3 in amino acids: CASSQGGAYYEQYV. The CDR3 nucleotides read TGCGCCAGCAGCCAGGGCGGGGCCTACTACGAGCAGTACGTC.

This chain joins TRBV7-2 and TRBJ2-5, with 10 positions matching TRBD2. V trimming: 1 base; J trimming: 7 bases; junction bases outside the gene matches: 6. CDR1 and CDR2 from the germline V gene are SGHTA and FQGNSA. The length of the CDR3 is 15 residues. As DNA, the CDR3 is TGTGCCAGCAGCTTAGTCAGCGGGGGGGCCGGGACCCAGTACTTC. It encodes CASSLVSGGAGTQYF.

This clonotype was recorded a few times. The CDR3 reads CSARPPRQGVTDTQYF. The CDR3, as DNA: TGCAGTGCTAGACCTCCCCGACAGGGAGTAACAGATACGCAGTATTTT. The rearrangement joins TRBV20-1 to TRBJ2-3; TRBD1 matches 7 bases. The CDR3 spans 16 residues. Germline-derived CDR1 and CDR2 are DFQATT and SNEGSKA (reference sequence). The V and J ends lost 2 bases and 3 bases, in that order; junction bases with no gene match: 11.

This clonotype turned up a few times. V and J are TRBV6-2 or TRBV6-3 and TRBJ2-5, with a tentative D call TRBD2 (5 bases). Trimming stripped 8 bases from V and 5 bases from J, with 15 bases between. This CDR3 spans 13 amino acids. Germline CDR1 MNHEY, CDR2 SVGEGT. The CDR3 protein is CASDRAPGETQYF. The DNA of the CDR3 is TGTGCCAGCGATCGGGCACCGGGGGAGACCCAGTACTTC.

This clonotype was counted only a few times. The V call is TRBV5-1, the J call TRBJ1-2; TRBD1 aligns across 8 bases. Losses at the gene ends were 4 bases for V and 6 bases for J; bases not matched to a gene: 5. Germline loops: CDR1 SGHRS, CDR2 YFSETQ. The CDR3 is 13 residues long. The CDR3 nucleotides read TGCGCCAGCAGCCAGCCAGGGGGCGATGGCTACACCTTC. Protein sequence: CASSQPGGDGYTF.

This clonotype has a count of ten or more. The gene calls are TRBV12-3 or TRBV12-4 and TRBJ1-5; TRBD1 agrees at 10 bases. V dropped 6 bases and J dropped 6; count of bases not matched to a gene: 5. The CDR3 sequence is 14 residues long. The CDR3: CASRGQGDSQPQHF. As DNA, the CDR3 is TGTGCCAGCAGAGGACAGGGGGATAGTCAGCCCCAGCATTTT.

This sequence joins TRBV4-2 and TRBJ2-2; TRBD1 agrees at 11 bases. Germline CDR1 is LGHNA and CDR2 is YNFKEQ. V shed 2 bases, J shed 2 bases, and the junction held 1 base outside the gene matches. The CDR3 loop spans 16 amino acids. CDR3 nucleotide sequence: TGTGCCAGCAGCCAATGGACAGGGGGCAACACCGGGGAGCTGTTTTTT. Translated, it gives CASSQWTGGNTGELFF.

The DNA for the CDR3 is TGTGCCAGCTCACCCCCGAGAGACGGCACAGATACGCAGTATTTT. This sequence encodes CASSPPRDGTDTQYF. The rearrangement links TRBV18 to TRBJ2-3; D is ambiguous. Trimming shortened V by 3 bases and J by 1 base, and 11 bases separated the two germline ends. Germline loops: CDR1 KGHSH, CDR2 LQKENI. This CDR3 spans 15 amino acids.